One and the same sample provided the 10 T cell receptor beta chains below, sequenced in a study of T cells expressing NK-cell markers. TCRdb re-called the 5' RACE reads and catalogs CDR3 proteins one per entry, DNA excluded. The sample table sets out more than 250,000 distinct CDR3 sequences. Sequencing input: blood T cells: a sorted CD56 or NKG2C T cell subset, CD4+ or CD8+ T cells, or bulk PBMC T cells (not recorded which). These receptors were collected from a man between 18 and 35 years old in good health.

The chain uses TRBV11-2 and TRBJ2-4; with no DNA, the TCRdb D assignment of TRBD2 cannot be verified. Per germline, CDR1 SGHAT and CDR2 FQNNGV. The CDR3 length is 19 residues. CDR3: CASSLGAGTLRLAKNIQYF.

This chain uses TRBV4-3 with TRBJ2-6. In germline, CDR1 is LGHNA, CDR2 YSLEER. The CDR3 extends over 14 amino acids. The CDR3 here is CASSLLGGANVLTF.

The CDR3 sequence is CASSVMGYGAGNTIYF. V gene TRBV28 combines with J gene TRBJ1-3. CDR3 length: 16 residues. The germline V gene has CDR1 MDHEN and CDR2 SYDVKM.

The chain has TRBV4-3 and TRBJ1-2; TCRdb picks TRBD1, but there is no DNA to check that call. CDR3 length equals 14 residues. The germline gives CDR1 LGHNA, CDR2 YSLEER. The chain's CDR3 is CASSQNRGTGGYTF.

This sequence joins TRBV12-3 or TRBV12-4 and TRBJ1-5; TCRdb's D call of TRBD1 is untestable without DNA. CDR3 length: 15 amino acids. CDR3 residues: CASSSTGGGNQPQHF.

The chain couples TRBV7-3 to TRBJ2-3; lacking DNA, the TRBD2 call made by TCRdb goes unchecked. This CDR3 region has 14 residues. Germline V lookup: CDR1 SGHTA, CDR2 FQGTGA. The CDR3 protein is CASSPSPSTDTQYF.

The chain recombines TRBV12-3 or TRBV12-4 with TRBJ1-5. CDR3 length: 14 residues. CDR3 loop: CASTAFYSNQPQHF.

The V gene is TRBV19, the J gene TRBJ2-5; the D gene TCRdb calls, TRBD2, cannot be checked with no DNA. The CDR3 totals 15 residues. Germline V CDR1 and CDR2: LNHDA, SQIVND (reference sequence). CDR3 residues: CASQNSGRTQETQYF.

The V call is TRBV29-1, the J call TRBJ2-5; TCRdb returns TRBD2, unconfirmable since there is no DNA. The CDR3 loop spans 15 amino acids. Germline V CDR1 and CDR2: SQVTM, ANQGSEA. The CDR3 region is CSVEARLNRQETQYF.

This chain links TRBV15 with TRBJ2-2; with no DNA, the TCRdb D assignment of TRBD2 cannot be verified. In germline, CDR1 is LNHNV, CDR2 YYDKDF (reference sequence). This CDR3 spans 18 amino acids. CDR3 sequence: CATSRDERPRLNTGELFF.